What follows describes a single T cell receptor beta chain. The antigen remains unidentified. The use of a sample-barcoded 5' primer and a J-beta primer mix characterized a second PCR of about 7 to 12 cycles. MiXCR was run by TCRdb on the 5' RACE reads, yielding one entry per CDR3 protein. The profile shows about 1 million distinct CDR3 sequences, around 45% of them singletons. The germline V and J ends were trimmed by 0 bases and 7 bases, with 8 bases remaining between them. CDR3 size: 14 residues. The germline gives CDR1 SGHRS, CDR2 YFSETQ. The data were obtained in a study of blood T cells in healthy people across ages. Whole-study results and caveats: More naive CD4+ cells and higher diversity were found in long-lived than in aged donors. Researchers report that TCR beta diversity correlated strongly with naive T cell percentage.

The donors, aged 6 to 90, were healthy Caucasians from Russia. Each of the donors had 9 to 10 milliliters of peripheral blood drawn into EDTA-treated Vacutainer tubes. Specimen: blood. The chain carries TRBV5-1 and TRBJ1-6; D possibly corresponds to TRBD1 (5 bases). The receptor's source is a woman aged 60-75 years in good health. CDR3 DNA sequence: TGCGCCAGCAGCTTGGCTGGGGGGAATTCACCCCTCCACTTT. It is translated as CASSLAGGNSPLHF.